These 28 T cell receptor beta chains came from one sample sequenced in a study of blood T cell repertoires in COVID-19. Measured with immunoSEQ multiplex PCR; TCRdb has only the in-frame clones, and not every one. Among around 64,000 clones listed, about nine tenths were seen once. Material for sequencing was peripheral blood. The receptors were sampled from a human donor in a cohort sampled during active COVID-19.

Points on this clone: Within the sample, other DNA sequences also encode this same CDR3. The V gene is TRBV5-4, the J gene TRBJ1-4; 10 nucleotides align to TRBD1. Germline V lookup: CDR1 SGHNT, CDR2 YYREEE (reference sequence). The J segment lost 2 bases and the V segment lost 2 bases, leaving 3 bases of the junction unmatched. This CDR3 contains 16 residues. The CDR3 sequence is CASSFRTGGTNEKLFF. CDR3 nucleotide sequence: TGTGCCAGCAGCTTTAGGACAGGGGGTACTAATGAAAAACTGTTTTTT.

This clone has just a few counts. The gene calls are TRBV5-5 and TRBJ2-5; 9 bases are a match to TRBD1. V lost 4 bases, J lost 6 bases, and 10 bases stayed unmatched. The CDR3 totals 15 residues. In germline, CDR1 is SGHKS, CDR2 YYEKEE (reference sequence). For the CDR3, the DNA is TGTGCCAGCAGCCTCAATGGGGGACAGGGTCAGACCCAGTACTTC. This encodes CASSLNGGQGQTQYF.

The chain employs TRBV5-1 and TRBJ1-1, with 7 bases fitting TRBD1. J lost 4 bases, V lost 2 bases, and 5 bases had no gene match. The germline CDR1 and CDR2 sequences are SGHRS and YFSETQ. The CDR3 spans 14 residues. Here the CDR3 reads CASSFHQGGTEAFF. Written as DNA, the CDR3 is TGCGCCAGCAGCTTTCATCAGGGGGGCACTGAAGCTTTCTTT.

The CDR3 nucleotides are TGCGCCAGCAGCCCGCTGGACAGTAACACCGGGGAGCTGTTTTTT. Its protein product is CASSPLDSNTGELFF. The V gene is TRBV5-1, the J gene TRBJ2-2, with D possibly being TRBD1 (6 bases). Per the germline V gene, CDR1 is SGHRS and CDR2 is YFSETQ. This CDR3 spans 15 amino acids. V was shortened by 4 bases and J by 2 bases, with 12 bases between the two germline ends.

This clone showed up just once. CDR3 residues: CASSEIGQGVYNSPLHF. Written as DNA, the CDR3 is TGTGCCAGCAGTGAAATAGGACAGGGTGTCTATAATTCACCCCTCCACTTT. The chain carries TRBV25-1 and TRBJ1-6; 8 bases map to TRBD1. V shed 2 bases and J 3 bases; nucleotides not matched to a gene: 6. The germline V gene has CDR1 MGHDK and CDR2 SYGVNS. This CDR3 region has 17 residues.

The gene calls are TRBV5-6 and TRBJ1-1, with 8 bases that match TRBD1. V lost 4 bases and J lost 2; bases outside the gene matches: 10. CDR1 and CDR2 (germline): SGHDT, YYEEEE. The CDR3 is 16 residues long. The CDR3 sequence: CASSPGDRGLNTEAFF. The CDR3 nucleotides read TGTGCCAGCAGCCCAGGAGACAGGGGCTTAAACACTGAAGCTTTCTTT.

The gene calls are TRBV19 and TRBJ2-1; D may be TRBD1 (6 bases). The germline V gene encodes CDR1 LNHDA and CDR2 SQIVND (reference sequence). The CDR3 loop spans 14 amino acids. V shed 7 bases and J shed 1 base, with 11 bases lying between them. In DNA, the CDR3 is TGTGCCAGTACACAGGGATTATCCTACAATGAGCAGTTCTTC. Translating it yields CASTQGLSYNEQFF. The variable domain in full, completed from reference TRBV19 and TRBJ2-1, reads DGGITQSPKYLFRKEGQNVTLSCEQNLNHDAMYWYRQDPGQGLRLIYYSQIVNDFQKGDIAEGYSVSREKKESFPLTVTSAQKNPTAFYLCASTQGLSYNEQFFGPGTRLTVL.

The rearrangement joins TRBV5-4 to TRBJ2-1, with D tentatively TRBD2 (5 bases). V shed 3 bases and J shed 0 bases, with 16 bases lying between them. This CDR3 has 17 amino acids. Germline loops: CDR1 SGHNT, CDR2 YYREEE (reference sequence). The CDR3 here is CASSSRRRQSSYNEQFF. CDR3 coding DNA: TGTGCCAGCAGCTCACGGCGGAGGCAGAGCTCCTACAATGAGCAGTTCTTC.

The V and J genes are TRBV4-2 and TRBJ2-7; perhaps TRBD2 as D (6 bases). The length of the CDR3 is 14 residues. Germline V lookup: CDR1 LGHNA, CDR2 YNFKEQ. Trimming took 2 bases from V and 2 from J, leaving 10 bases between them. For the CDR3, the DNA is TGTGCCAGCAGCCAACAAGGAGGGACCTACGAGCAGTACTTC. Translated: CASSQQGGTYEQYF.

The chain carries TRBV19 and TRBJ1-2, with 9 bases identical to TRBD1. From germline, CDR1 is LNHDA and CDR2 SQIVND (reference sequence). The CDR3 runs to 14 residues. The DNA of the CDR3 is TGTGCAACCAGTATCGCACAGGGGGCTGGTGGCTACACCTTC. Translating gives CATSIAQGAGGYTF.

The chain carries TRBV27 and TRBJ2-3, with D maybe TRBD2 (5 bases). Trimming left V 5 bases short and J 9 bases short, with 15 bases between. Germline V gene lookup returns CDR1 MNHEY and CDR2 SMNVEV (reference sequence). This CDR3 has 13 amino acids. This CDR3 is CASSPDSEGTQYF. The CDR3 nucleotides read TGTGCCAGCAGTCCAGACTCCGAGGGCACGCAGTATTTT.

A few counts support this clone. J is TRBJ2-3 and V is TRBV7-6; 8 positions agree with TRBD1. V shed 5 bases and J 3 bases; nucleotides not matched to a gene: 10. Germline V gives CDR1 SGHVS, CDR2 FNYEAQ. CDR3 length: 16 amino acids. CDR3 DNA sequence: TGTGCCAGCAGCCCGTCGACAGGGGCCCTTACAGATACGCAGTATTTT. Translation: CASSPSTGALTDTQYF.

J is TRBJ2-7 and V is TRBV6-5; 11 bases are a match to TRBD2. CDR1 is MNHEY and CDR2 is SVGAGI in the germline V gene. The CDR3 consists of 15 residues. Trimming cost V 4 bases and J 5 bases; bases outside gene matches: 7. The CDR3: CASSFTSGRPHEQYF. The CDR3 coding sequence is TGTGCCAGCAGTTTTACTAGCGGGAGACCCCACGAGCAGTACTTC.

The CDR3 protein is CASSRGRDRGVYGYTF. DNA of the CDR3: TGTGCCAGCAGCCGGGGCCGGGACAGGGGGGTCTATGGCTACACCTTC. The chain joins TRBV28 to TRBJ1-2; 11 bases fit TRBD1. The germline CDR1 and CDR2 sequences are MDHEN and SYDVKM. The V gene end was trimmed by 6 bases and the J gene end by 4 bases; junction bases not matched to a gene: 10. This CDR3 contains 16 residues.

The chain uses TRBV14 and TRBJ2-7; no firm D call. Trimming pared 3 bases from V and 2 bases from J, leaving 2 bases between. CDR1 is SGHDN, CDR2 FVKESK, per germline. This CDR3 is 11 amino acids long. CDR3 nucleotides: TGTGCCAGCAGCCATACCTACGAGCAGTACTTC. Encoded protein: CASSHTYEQYF.

J is TRBJ1-5 and V is TRBV16; 7 positions agree with TRBD1. Germline V gives CDR1 KGHSY, CDR2 FQNENV. This CDR3 has 16 residues. Trimming cost V 4 bases and J 3 bases; bases outside gene matches: 9. CDR3 nucleotide sequence: TGTGCCAGCAGCCGCGCCCGGACAGGCGCCAATCAGCCCCAGCATTTT. Its protein is CASSRARTGANQPQHF.

This clone showed up just once. The V and J genes are TRBV7-8 and TRBJ1-5; D is uncertain. Trimming took off 6 bases at V and 9 bases at J, with 15 bases between the two ends. The length of the CDR3 is 13 residues. Germline V gives CDR1 SGHVS, CDR2 FQNEAQ. CDR3 protein: CASSSTVVSPQHF. In DNA, the CDR3 is TGTGCCAGCAGTTCCACAGTGGTGTCGCCCCAGCATTTT.

This chain joins TRBV19 and TRBJ2-1, with 8 nucleotides matching TRBD2. CDR1 and CDR2 from the germline V gene are LNHDA and SQIVND (reference sequence). This CDR3 spans 14 amino acids. J gave up 6 bases and V 5 bases, and 6 bases lay outside the gene matches. CDR3 in amino acids: CASSPSGGVNEQFF. CDR3 coding DNA: TGTGCCAGTAGTCCCAGCGGGGGAGTCAATGAGCAGTTCTTC.

The rearrangement links TRBV5-6 to TRBJ2-1; weak D call: TRBD2 (6 bases). Trimming stripped 4 bases from V and 9 bases from J, with 20 bases between. CDR3 length equals 15 residues. The germline V gene has CDR1 SGHDT and CDR2 YYEEEE. The CDR3 spells CASSPEGGYRGEQFF. The CDR3 DNA sequence: TGTGCCAGCAGCCCGGAGGGCGGGTACAGAGGTGAGCAGTTCTTC.

This chain joins TRBV12-2 and TRBJ2-7; the table's D call TRBD2 went unverified against the DNA. TRBV12-2 is marked as a pseudogene. The CDR3 extends over 13 amino acids. Here the CDR3 reads CASRLGGGYEQYF. The CDR3 DNA is TGTGCAAGTCGCTTAGGTGGCGGCTACGAGCAGTACTTC.

The CDR3, as DNA: TGCGCCAGCAGAGCTAGCGGGGGAGCCTACGAGCAGTACTTC. Residues: CASRASGGAYEQYF. This chain connects TRBV5-1 to TRBJ2-7, with 10 bases fitting TRBD2. This CDR3 has 14 amino acids. V was clipped by 5 bases and J by 2 bases; unmatched bases: 4. Germline CDR1 reads SGHRS; CDR2 reads YFSETQ.

This chain links TRBV19 with TRBJ1-2, with D uncertain. The V gene's germline CDR1 is LNHDA and CDR2 SQIVND (reference sequence). Between the trimmed V and J ends, which lost 7 bases and 1 base, there was a span of 16 bases. The CDR3 length is 15 residues. The CDR3 DNA reads as TGTGCCAGTAACCCAACAGCCCCCCTTAACTATGGCTACACCTTC. It encodes CASNPTAPLNYGYTF.

The V call is TRBV4-2, the J call TRBJ2-3; D is undetermined. Between the trimmed V and J ends, which lost 6 bases and 4 bases, there was a span of 14 bases. This CDR3 has 14 residues. Germline V lookup: CDR1 LGHNA, CDR2 YNFKEQ. DNA of the CDR3: TGTGCCAGCAGTGCGGAGACGTCCGCAGATACGCAGTATTTT. Its translation: CASSAETSADTQYF.

The V and J genes are TRBV29-1 and TRBJ2-2; TRBD1 aligns across 7 bases. The germline V gene has CDR1 SQVTM and CDR2 ANQGSEA. V shed 1 base, J shed 2 bases, and the junction held 4 bases outside the gene matches. CDR3 size: 15 residues. The CDR3 region is CSVEVGQTNTGELFF. DNA of the CDR3: TGCAGCGTTGAAGTGGGACAGACCAACACCGGGGAGCTGTTTTTT.

This clone was detected once. The chain couples TRBV9 to TRBJ1-4, with TRBD1 identical over 9 bases. The CDR3 has 15 amino acids. After removal of 3 bases from V and 5 bases from J, the junction contained 5 bases not matched to a gene. Germline CDR1 is SGDLS and CDR2 is YYNGEE. For the CDR3, the DNA is TGTGCCAGCAGCGGCCGGACAGGGGTAAATGAAAAACTGTTTTTT. It specifies CASSGRTGVNEKLFF. The full variable domain, rest sourced from reference TRBV9 and TRBJ1-4, is DSGVTQTPKHLITATGQRVTLRCSPRSGDLSVYWYQQSLDQGLQFLIQYYNGEERAKGNILERFSAQQFPDLHSELNLSSLELGDSALYFCASSGRTGVNEKLFFGSGTQLSVL.

CDR3 region: CASSRSDQPQHF. The CDR3 DNA reads TGTGCCAGCAGCCGATCAGATCAGCCCCAGCATTTT. V is TRBV3-1 (or the pseudogene TRBV3-2) and J is TRBJ1-5; D is uncertain. The CDR3 loop spans 12 amino acids. The germline V and J ends were trimmed by 4 bases and 5 bases, with 6 bases remaining between them. Germline CDR1 and CDR2: LGHDT and YNNKEL (reference sequence).

V is TRBV27 and J is TRBJ2-3; TRBD1 agrees at 8 bases. Germline-derived CDR1 and CDR2 are MNHEY and SMNVEV (reference sequence). The J segment lost 1 base and the V segment lost 4 bases, leaving 7 bases of the junction unmatched. The CDR3 covers 16 residues. The CDR3 DNA follows: TGTGCCAGCAGTTCGAACAGGGGGACCGGCACAGATACGCAGTATTTT. Translating it yields CASSSNRGTGTDTQYF.

The rearrangement joins TRBV30 to TRBJ2-2; the match to TRBD2 covers 12 bases. The CDR3 contains 16 residues. CDR1 is GTSNPN and CDR2 is SVGIG in the germline V gene (reference sequence). The J segment lost 7 bases and the V segment lost 1 base, leaving 7 bases of the junction unmatched. This CDR3 reads CAWSGLAGVSGGELFF. Written as DNA, the CDR3 is TGTGCCTGGAGTGGACTAGCGGGAGTCTCTGGCGGGGAGCTGTTTTTT.